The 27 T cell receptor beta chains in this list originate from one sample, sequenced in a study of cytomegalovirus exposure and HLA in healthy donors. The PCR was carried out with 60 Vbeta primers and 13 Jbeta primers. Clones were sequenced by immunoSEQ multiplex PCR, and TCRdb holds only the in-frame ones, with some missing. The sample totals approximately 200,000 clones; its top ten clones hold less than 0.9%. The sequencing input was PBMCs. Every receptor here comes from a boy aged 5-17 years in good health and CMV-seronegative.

As DNA, the CDR3 is TGTGCCAGCAGCGTAGTGTCCCTAGCGGGGGCTTCCGGGGAGCTGTTTTTT. Amino acids: CASSVVSLAGASGELFF. The V and J genes are TRBV9 and TRBJ2-2, with 10 bases aligning to TRBD2. V shed 0 bases, J shed 6 bases, and the junction held 8 bases outside the gene matches. From germline, CDR1 is SGDLS and CDR2 YYNGEE. The CDR3 is made up of 17 amino acids.

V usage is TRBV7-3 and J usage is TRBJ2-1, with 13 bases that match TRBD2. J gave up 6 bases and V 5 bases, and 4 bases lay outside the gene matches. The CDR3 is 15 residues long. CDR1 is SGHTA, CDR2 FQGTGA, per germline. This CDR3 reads CASSGTSGAANEQFF. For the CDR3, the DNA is TGTGCCAGCAGCGGGACTAGCGGGGCCGCCAATGAGCAGTTCTTC.

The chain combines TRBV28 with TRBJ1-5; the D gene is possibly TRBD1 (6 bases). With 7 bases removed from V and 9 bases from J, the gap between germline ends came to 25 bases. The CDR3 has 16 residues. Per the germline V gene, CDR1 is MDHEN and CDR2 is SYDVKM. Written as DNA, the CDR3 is TGTGCCAGCACCGACCTAGGGGGGGTGGGAATTTCGCCCCAGCATTTT. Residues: CASTDLGGVGISPQHF.

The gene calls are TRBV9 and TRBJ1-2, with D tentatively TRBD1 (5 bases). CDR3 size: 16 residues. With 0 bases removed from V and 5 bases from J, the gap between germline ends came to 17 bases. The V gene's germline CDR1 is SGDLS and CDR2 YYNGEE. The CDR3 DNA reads TGTGCCAGCAGCGTAGATAGGCGGGGCCGAACGTATGGCTACACCTTC. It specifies CASSVDRRGRTYGYTF.

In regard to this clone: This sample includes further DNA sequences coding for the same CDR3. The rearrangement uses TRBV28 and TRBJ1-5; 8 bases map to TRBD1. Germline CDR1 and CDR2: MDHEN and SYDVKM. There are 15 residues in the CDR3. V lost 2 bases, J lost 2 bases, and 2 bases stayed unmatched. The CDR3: CASSLGTGGNQPQHF. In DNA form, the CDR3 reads TGTGCCAGCAGTTTAGGGACAGGCGGCAATCAGCCCCAGCATTTT.

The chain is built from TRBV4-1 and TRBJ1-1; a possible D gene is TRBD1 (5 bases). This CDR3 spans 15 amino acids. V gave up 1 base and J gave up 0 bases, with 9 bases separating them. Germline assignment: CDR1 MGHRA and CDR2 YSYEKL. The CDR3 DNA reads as TGCGCCAGCAGCCAAGGGGGCAGTATGAACACTGAAGCTTTCTTT. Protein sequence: CASSQGGSMNTEAFF.

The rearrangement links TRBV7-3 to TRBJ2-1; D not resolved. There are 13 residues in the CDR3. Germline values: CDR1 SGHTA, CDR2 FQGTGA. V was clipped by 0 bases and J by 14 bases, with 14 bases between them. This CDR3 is CASSLTTLDKKFF. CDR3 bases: TGTGCCAGCAGCTTAACAACGCTAGATAAGAAGTTCTTC.

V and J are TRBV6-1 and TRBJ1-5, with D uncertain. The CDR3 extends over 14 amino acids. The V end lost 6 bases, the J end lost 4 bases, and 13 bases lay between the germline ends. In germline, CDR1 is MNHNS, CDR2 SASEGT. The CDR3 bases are TGTGCCAGCAGCCCCGTAACTTTAAATCAGCCCCAGCATTTT. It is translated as CASSPVTLNQPQHF.

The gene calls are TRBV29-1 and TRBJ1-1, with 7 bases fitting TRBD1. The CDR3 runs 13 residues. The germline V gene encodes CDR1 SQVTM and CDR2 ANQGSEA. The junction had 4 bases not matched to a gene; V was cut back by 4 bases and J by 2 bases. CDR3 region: CSVGGTVNTEAFF. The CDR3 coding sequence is TGCAGCGTTGGGGGGACAGTCAACACTGAAGCTTTCTTT.

The CDR3 DNA is TGTGCCAGCAGCTTAGAGTCCACAGGGGACGGGCAGTACTTC. Translating it yields CASSLESTGDGQYF. The rearrangement links TRBV5-4 to TRBJ2-7; 7 nucleotides line up with TRBD1. V lost 2 bases to trimming and J lost 9 bases; unmatched junction nucleotides: 11. Germline values: CDR1 SGHNT, CDR2 YYREEE (reference sequence). CDR3 length equals 14 residues.

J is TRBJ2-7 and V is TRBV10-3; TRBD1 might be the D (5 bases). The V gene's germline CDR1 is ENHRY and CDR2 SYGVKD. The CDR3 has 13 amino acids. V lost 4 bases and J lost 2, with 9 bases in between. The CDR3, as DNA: TGTGCCATCAGTGCTGGGGCGGCCTACGAGCAGTACTTC. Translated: CAISAGAAYEQYF.

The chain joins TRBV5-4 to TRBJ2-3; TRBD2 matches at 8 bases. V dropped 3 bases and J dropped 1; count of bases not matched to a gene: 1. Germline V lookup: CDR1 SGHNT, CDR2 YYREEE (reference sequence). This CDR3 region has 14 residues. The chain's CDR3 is CASSSGGGTDTQYF. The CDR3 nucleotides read TGTGCCAGCAGCTCGGGGGGGGGCACAGATACGCAGTATTTT.

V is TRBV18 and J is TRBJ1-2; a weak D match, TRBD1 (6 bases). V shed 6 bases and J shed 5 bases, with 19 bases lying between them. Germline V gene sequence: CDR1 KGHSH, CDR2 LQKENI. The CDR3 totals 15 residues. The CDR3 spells CASSPDRQAYYGYTF. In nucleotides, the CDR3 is TGTGCCAGCTCCCCGGATCGACAGGCTTATTATGGCTACACCTTC.

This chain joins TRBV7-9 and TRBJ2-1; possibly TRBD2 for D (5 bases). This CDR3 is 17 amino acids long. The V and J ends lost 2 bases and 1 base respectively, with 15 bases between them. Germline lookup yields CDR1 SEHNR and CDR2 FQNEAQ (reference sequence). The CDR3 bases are TGTGCCAGCAGCTTAAGCGGTCTTTCACGTTCCTACAATGAGCAGTTCTTC. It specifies CASSLSGLSRSYNEQFF. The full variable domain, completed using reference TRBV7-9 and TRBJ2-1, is DTGVSQNPRHKITKRGQNVTFRCDPISEHNRLYWYRQTLGQGPEFLTYFQNEAQLEKSRLLSDRFSAERPKGSFSTLEIQRTEQGDSAMYLCASSLSGLSRSYNEQFFGPGTRLTVL.

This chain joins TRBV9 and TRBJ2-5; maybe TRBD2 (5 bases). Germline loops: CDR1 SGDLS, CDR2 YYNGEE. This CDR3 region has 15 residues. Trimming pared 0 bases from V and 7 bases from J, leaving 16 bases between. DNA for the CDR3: TGTGCCAGCAGCGTAGAGCCCGGACTTCCCGGGACCCAGTACTTC. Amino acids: CASSVEPGLPGTQYF. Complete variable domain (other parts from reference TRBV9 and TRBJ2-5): DSGVTQTPKHLITATGQRVTLRCSPRSGDLSVYWYQQSLDQGLQFLIQYYNGEERAKGNILERFSAQQFPDLHSELNLSSLELGDSALYFCASSVEPGLPGTQYFGPGTRLLVL.

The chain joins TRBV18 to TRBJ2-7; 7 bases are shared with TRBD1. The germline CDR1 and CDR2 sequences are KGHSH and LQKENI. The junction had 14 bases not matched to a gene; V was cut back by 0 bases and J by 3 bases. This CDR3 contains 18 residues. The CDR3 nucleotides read TGTGCCAGCTCACCACCGGTGGTCAAACAGGGGCGGATCTACGAGCAGTACTTC. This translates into CASSPPVVKQGRIYEQYF.

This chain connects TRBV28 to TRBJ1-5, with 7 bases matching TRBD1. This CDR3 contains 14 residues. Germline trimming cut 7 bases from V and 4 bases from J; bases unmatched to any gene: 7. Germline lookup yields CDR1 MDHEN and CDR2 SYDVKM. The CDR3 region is CASISGTANQPQHF. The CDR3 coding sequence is TGTGCCAGCATTTCCGGGACAGCGAATCAGCCCCAGCATTTT.

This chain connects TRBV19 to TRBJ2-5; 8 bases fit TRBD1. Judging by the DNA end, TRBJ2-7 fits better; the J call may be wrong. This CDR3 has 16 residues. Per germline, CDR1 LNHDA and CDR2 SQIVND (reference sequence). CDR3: CASSISTGGLSYEQYF. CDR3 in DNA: TGTGCCAGTAGTATAAGTACAGGGGGACTCTCCTACGAGCAGTACTTC.

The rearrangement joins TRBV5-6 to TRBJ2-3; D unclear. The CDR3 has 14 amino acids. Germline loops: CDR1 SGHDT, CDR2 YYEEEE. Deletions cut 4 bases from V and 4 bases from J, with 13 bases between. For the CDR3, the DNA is TGTGCCAGCAGCGTTAGTCCCACGTCAGATACGCAGTATTTT. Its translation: CASSVSPTSDTQYF.

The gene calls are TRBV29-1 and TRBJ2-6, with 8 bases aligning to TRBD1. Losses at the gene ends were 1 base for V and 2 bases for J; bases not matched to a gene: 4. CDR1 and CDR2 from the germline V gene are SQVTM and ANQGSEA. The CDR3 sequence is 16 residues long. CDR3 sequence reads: CSVEGTGFTGANVLTF. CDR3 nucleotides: TGCAGCGTTGAAGGGACAGGGTTTACTGGGGCCAACGTCCTGACTTTC.

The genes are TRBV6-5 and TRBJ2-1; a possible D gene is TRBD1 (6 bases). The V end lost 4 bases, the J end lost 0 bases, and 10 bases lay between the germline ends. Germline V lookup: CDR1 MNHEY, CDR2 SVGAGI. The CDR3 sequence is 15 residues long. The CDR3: CASSSGTPSYNEQFF. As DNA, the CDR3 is TGTGCCAGCAGTTCGGGGACACCCTCCTACAATGAGCAGTTCTTC.

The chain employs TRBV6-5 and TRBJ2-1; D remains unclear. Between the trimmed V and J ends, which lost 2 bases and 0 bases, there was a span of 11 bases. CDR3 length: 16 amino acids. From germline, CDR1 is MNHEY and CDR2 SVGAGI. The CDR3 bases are TGTGCCAGCAGTTACAGTGAGTCAAGCTCCTACAATGAGCAGTTCTTC. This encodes CASSYSESSSYNEQFF.

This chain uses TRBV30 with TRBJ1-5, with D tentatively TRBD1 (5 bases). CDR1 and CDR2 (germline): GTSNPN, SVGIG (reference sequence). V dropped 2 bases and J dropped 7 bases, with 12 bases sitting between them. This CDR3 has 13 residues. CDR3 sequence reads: CAWSNQGNQPQHF. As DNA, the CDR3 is TGTGCCTGGAGTAACCAGGGAAACCAGCCCCAGCATTTT.

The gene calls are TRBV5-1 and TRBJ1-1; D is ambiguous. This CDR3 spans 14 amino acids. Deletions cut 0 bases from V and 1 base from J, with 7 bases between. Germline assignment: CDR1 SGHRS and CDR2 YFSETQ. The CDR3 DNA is TGCGCCAGCAGCTTGGAGTACGGGAACACTGAAGCTTTCTTT. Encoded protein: CASSLEYGNTEAFF.

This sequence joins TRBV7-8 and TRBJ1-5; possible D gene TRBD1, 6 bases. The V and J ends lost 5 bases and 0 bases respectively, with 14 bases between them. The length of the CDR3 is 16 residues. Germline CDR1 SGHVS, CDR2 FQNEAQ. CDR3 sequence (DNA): TGTGCCAGCAGCCTCAGGGGTCCTTATAGCAATCAGCCCCAGCATTTT. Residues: CASSLRGPYSNQPQHF. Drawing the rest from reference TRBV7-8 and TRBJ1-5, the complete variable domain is GAGVSQSPRYKVAKRGQDVALRCDPISGHVSLFWYQQALGQGPEFLTYFQNEAQLDKSGLPSDRFFAERPEGSVSTLKIQRTQQEDSAVYLCASSLRGPYSNQPQHFGDGTRLSIL.

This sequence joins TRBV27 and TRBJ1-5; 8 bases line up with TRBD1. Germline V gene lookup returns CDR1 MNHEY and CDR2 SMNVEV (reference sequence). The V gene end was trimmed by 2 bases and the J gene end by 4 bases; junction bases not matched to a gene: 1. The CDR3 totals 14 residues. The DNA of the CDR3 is TGTGCCAGCAGTTTACAGGGGGCTAATCAGCCCCAGCATTTT. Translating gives CASSLQGANQPQHF.

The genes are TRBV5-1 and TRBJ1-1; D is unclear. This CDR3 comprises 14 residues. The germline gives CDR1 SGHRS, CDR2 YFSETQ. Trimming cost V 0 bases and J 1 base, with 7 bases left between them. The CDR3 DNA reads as TGCGCCAGCAGCTTGGAGTTCGGGAACACTGAAGCTTTCTTT. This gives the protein CASSLEFGNTEAFF.